This T cell receptor beta chain was recovered during a study of blood T cell repertoires in COVID-19 (TCRdb year 2020). About the study as a whole: Samples from collaborators originated in the United States, Italy and Spain and spanned both the acute and convalescent phases of COVID-19. The material from the prospective study consisted of cDNA or gDNA derived from T cells, B-cell-depleted T cells, or PBMCs. Deeply sampled blood TCRbeta repertoires from subjects exposed to, actively infected with, or recovered from COVID-19 were included in the dataset. A freely available public database, intended as a resource for researchers studying the immune response to SARS-CoV-2, is where the repertoires were released. The samples were drawn from the first 160 participants of the ongoing ImmuneRACE study and from roughly 1,300 subjects provided by 6 global collaborators. The sample metadata nearly always contained a de-identified subject ID, COVID-19 status, age in years and sex. Where available, HLA class I and class II types were obtained from metadata supplied by the sample provider rather than from assay-based typing.

The immunoSEQ Assay, a bias-controlled multiplex PCR, was used to amplify TCRbeta CDR3 regions from genomic DNA. Per the authors' processing: The number of nucleated cells in each sample was estimated from the amplification of reference gene primers within the assay. Sequence reads were collapsed and filtered to measure the absolute abundance of every unique TCRbeta CDR3 rearrangement. For each sample, productive Simpson clonality was calculated as the square root of Simpson's diversity index across productive rearrangements. This immuneACCESS table, as held by TCRdb, lists in-frame sequences with V and J called but not all clones. Of the missing ones, under half trace to an unresolved V gene in checked studies; the others have no known cause. That table gives V, J and clone size, and the DNA gave D and trimming. Within this sample are over 150,000 clones, with 82% of them counted one time only. 10% of the sample is taken by the ten largest.

This clone was observed a few times. It has no known antigen specificity. No qualities accompany the bases; no much larger clone lies one base away. The paper's findings and limits, for the study overall: The quantity of clinical and demographic metadata differed by source and by participant and was supplied without curation.

The collaborating institutions used their own protocols to collect whole blood in K2EDTA tubes. For TCRbeta analysis, collaborators shipped samples as frozen whole blood, isolated PBMCs, or DNA extracted from either of those sample types. The sequence was obtained from a woman of 80 years or more with active or convalescent COVID-19. The sequenced sample consisted of peripheral blood.

Here the CDR3 is given as CAWSAKTGPTDTQYF. In nucleotides, the sequence is TGTGCCTGGAGTGCGAAGACAGGGCCAACAGATACGCAGTATTTT. The chain couples TRBV30 to TRBJ2-3, and TRBD1 matches 7 of the central bases. CDR1 GTSNPN and CDR2 SVGIG were looked up in the germline V gene (reference sequence). From cysteine to phenylalanine, the CDR3 is 15 amino acids long. The kept DNA is CDR3 alone, 45 bases in frame from the first base. Ends trimmed: V by 1 base, J by 3 bases; bases unmatched to a gene: 7.